The 29 T cell receptor beta chains in this list originate from one sample, sequenced in a study of T cells in Graves' hyperthyroidism and ophthalmopathy. RNA transcripts gave rise to amplified TCR beta CDR3 regions. A set of HTBI primers served as the primers for a first-round RT-PCR of the TCR CDR3. From the multiplex PCR reads, TCRdb called clonotypes with MiXCR, one entry per CDR3 protein. This table holds under 200,000 distinct CDR3 sequences, over 8% found once. Material for sequencing was blood. Receptors originate from a woman between 18 and 29 years old with Graves' hyperthyroidism that later progressed to Graves' ophthalmopathy.

This clonotype has a count of ten or more. This chain uses TRBV11-1 with TRBJ2-7; D call uncertain. The CDR3 has 15 amino acids. V was clipped by 2 bases and J by 6 bases, with 17 bases between them. Germline CDR1 SGHAT, CDR2 FQDESV (reference sequence). CDR3 region: CASSLMATFSSEQYF. The CDR3 bases are TGTGCCAGCAGCTTAATGGCTACCTTTTCTAGCGAGCAGTACTTC.

This clonotype was seen ten or more times. The CDR3 protein is CAISPGVDSYEQYF. The CDR3 region has the DNA TGTGCCATCTCCCCCGGCGTGGACTCCTACGAGCAGTACTTC. The rearrangement links TRBV3-1 to TRBJ2-7, with D uncertain. The CDR3 covers 14 residues. Germline V lookup: CDR1 LGHDT, CDR2 YNNKEL (reference sequence). Trimming removed 10 bases from V and 0 bases from J, with 16 bases in between.

This clonotype was counted at least ten times. This rearrangement joins TRBV2 to TRBJ1-5; D is unresolved. Germline V lookup: CDR1 SNHLY, CDR2 FYNNEI. Trimming removed 1 base at V and 4 bases at J, with 5 bases between. The CDR3 totals 13 residues. The CDR3: CASSEVGNQPQHF. The CDR3 DNA reads TGTGCCAGCAGTGAAGTAGGAAATCAGCCCCAGCATTTT.

Many counts were recorded for this clonotype. The J gene is TRBJ2-3, the V gene TRBV18; 8 bases are shared with TRBD1. The CDR3 runs 16 residues. Trimming cost V 0 bases and J 0 bases; bases outside gene matches: 2. Germline CDR1 is KGHSH and CDR2 is LQKENI. The CDR3 DNA reads as TGTGCCAGCTCACCACCAACAGGGGGAAGCACAGATACGCAGTATTTT. As protein: CASSPPTGGSTDTQYF.

This clonotype was detected ten times or more. This chain connects TRBV15 to TRBJ1-5, with D possibly being TRBD1 (6 bases). V lost 5 bases to trimming and J lost 6 bases, with 17 bases between them. CDR1 and CDR2 (germline): LNHNV, YYDKDF (reference sequence). CDR3 length: 15 amino acids. Here the CDR3 DNA reads TGTGCCACCAGCGGCGGAGTACAGGGATTTCAGCCCCAGCATTTT. This codes for CATSGGVQGFQPQHF.

In this sample, this clonotype turned up many times. The chain joins TRBV2 to TRBJ1-4; no clear D gene. Germline values: CDR1 SNHLY, CDR2 FYNNEI. Trimming pared 0 bases from V and 13 bases from J, leaving 12 bases between. CDR3 length equals 13 residues. The CDR3 region is CASSEAQLTGLFF. CDR3 coding DNA: TGTGCCAGCAGTGAAGCCCAACTTACCGGACTGTTTTTT.

For this clonotype: A clone one base away is much larger, so this may be a read error. The rearrangement links TRBV27 to TRBJ1-2; D remains unclear. CDR1 and CDR2 (germline): MNHEY, SMNVEV (reference sequence). There are 14 residues in the CDR3. Trimming cost V 3 bases and J 7 bases, with 15 bases left between them. DNA of the CDR3: TGTGCCAGCAGTTTTGCGTTAACCCTCTGTGGCTACACCTTC. Translating gives CASSFALTLCGYTF.

This clonotype was observed many times. The chain uses TRBV7-9 and TRBJ1-2, with 8 bases fitting TRBD1. Germline assignment: CDR1 SEHNR and CDR2 FQNEAQ (reference sequence). With V trimmed by 1 base and J by 4 bases, 8 bases remained unmatched. The CDR3 has 16 residues. The CDR3 reads CASSLGRRQGSYGYTF. The DNA for the CDR3 is TGTGCCAGCAGCTTAGGCCGTCGACAGGGGTCCTATGGCTACACCTTC.

Points on this clonotype: Being one base from a much bigger clone, this may be a read error. The chain has TRBV11-2 and TRBJ2-3, with D uncertain. V dropped 0 bases and J dropped 0 bases, with 13 bases sitting between them. Per the germline V gene, CDR1 is SGHAT and CDR2 is FQNNGV. This CDR3 region has 17 residues. CDR3 protein: CASSLDVTALSTDTQYF. CDR3 nucleotide sequence: TGTGCCAGCAGCTTAGATGTGACGGCACTTAGCACAGATACGCAGTATTTT.

This clonotype was seen more than once but under ten times. V is TRBV10-3 and J is TRBJ2-2, with D maybe TRBD1 (6 bases). The CDR3 runs to 15 residues. The germline V gene has CDR1 ENHRY and CDR2 SYGVKD. Trimming cost V 0 bases and J 5 bases, with 10 bases left between them. The CDR3 is CAISESGTPTGELFF. The DNA of the CDR3 is TGTGCCATCAGTGAGTCCGGGACACCTACCGGGGAGCTGTTTTTT.

This clonotype was observed a handful of times. This rearrangement joins TRBV4-2 to TRBJ2-3, with TRBD1 matching over 11 bases. The CDR3 covers 15 residues. Germline CDR1 and CDR2: LGHNA and YNFKEQ. Trimming removed 3 bases from V and 3 bases from J; junction bases left unmatched: 2. The CDR3 nucleotides read TGTGCCAGCAGCCAGCGGGACAGGGGGACAGATACGCAGTATTTT. It is translated as CASSQRDRGTDTQYF.

The chain combines TRBV19 with TRBJ1-1; D unresolved. The germline V gene has CDR1 LNHDA and CDR2 SQIVND (reference sequence). This CDR3 has 13 residues. Trimming removed 5 bases from V and 0 bases from J, with 7 bases in between. CDR3 sequence: CASSGVVNTEAFF. The CDR3 nucleotides are TGTGCCAGTAGTGGGGTGGTGAACACTGAAGCTTTCTTT.

This chain joins TRBV5-1 and TRBJ1-6; weak D call: TRBD1 (6 bases). Germline CDR1 SGHRS, CDR2 YFSETQ. CDR3 length: 17 residues. Trimming stripped 6 bases from V and 7 bases from J, with 23 bases between. The CDR3 here is CASNGRGGAQRNSPLHF. In nucleotides, the CDR3 is TGCGCCAGCAACGGACGGGGGGGCGCCCAGAGGAATTCACCCCTCCACTTT. The full variable domain, in which reference TRBV5-1 and TRBJ1-6 provide the parts outside the CDR3, is KAGVTQTPRYLIKTRGQQVTLSCSPISGHRSVSWYQQTPGQGLQFLFEYFSETQRNKGNFPGRFSGRQFSNSRSEMNVSTLELGDSALYLCASNGRGGAQRNSPLHFGNGTRLTVT.

In its sample, this clonotype was seen a few times. The J gene is TRBJ2-7, the V gene TRBV7-9, with a weak D call TRBD1 (5 bases). CDR1 is SEHNR, CDR2 FQNEAQ, per germline (reference sequence). V lost 1 base to trimming and J lost 3 bases, with 16 bases between them. The CDR3 runs 16 residues. CDR3 in amino acids: CASSLGVGAANYEQYF. The CDR3, as DNA: TGTGCCAGCAGCTTAGGAGTAGGGGCAGCGAACTACGAGCAGTACTTC.

This clonotype was seen ten or more times. This sequence joins TRBV13 and TRBJ2-7; 10 bases fit TRBD1. CDR1 and CDR2 (germline): PRHDT, FYEKMQ (reference sequence). CDR3 length: 16 amino acids. V shed 5 bases and J 9 bases; nucleotides not matched to a gene: 16. CDR3 region: CASSQTGGDWLRVQYF. In DNA, the CDR3 is TGTGCCAGCAGCCAGACAGGGGGCGATTGGCTACGCGTGCAGTACTTC.

This clonotype was counted ten times or more. The CDR3 sequence: CASSSGRPPSYNSPLHF. The CDR3 DNA follows: TGTGCCAGCAGTTCGGGACGTCCGCCTTCATATAATTCACCCCTCCACTTT. The chain is built from TRBV27 and TRBJ1-6, with D possibly TRBD1 on 5 matching bases. This CDR3 spans 17 amino acids. V was trimmed by 4 bases and J by 4 bases, leaving 17 bases between them. Germline V gene lookup returns CDR1 MNHEY and CDR2 SMNVEV (reference sequence).

This clonotype was counted many times. This chain joins TRBV20-1 and TRBJ2-7; possibly TRBD1 for D (6 bases). The germline V gene has CDR1 DFQATT and CDR2 SNEGSKA (reference sequence). Trimming stripped 2 bases from V and 4 bases from J, with 12 bases between. CDR3 length: 13 residues. The CDR3 DNA reads as TGCAGTGCTAGAAGGGGGAGTAGTTACGAGCAGTACTTC. This sequence encodes CSARRGSSYEQYF.

This clonotype was picked up many times. This sequence joins TRBV20-1 and TRBJ1-4; D gene unclear. V dropped 3 bases and J dropped 4 bases, with 9 bases sitting between them. Germline V gene data show CDR1 as DFQATT and CDR2 as SNEGSKA (reference sequence). The CDR3 length is 13 residues. The CDR3, as DNA: TGCAGTGCTAGTGGGCAGAGTAATGAAAAACTGTTTTTT. Translated, it gives CSASGQSNEKLFF.

This clonotype was picked up many times. J is TRBJ2-1 and V is TRBV6-1; D call uncertain. Germline CDR1 is MNHNS and CDR2 is SASEGT. V gave up 6 bases and J gave up 2 bases, with 14 bases separating them. The CDR3 runs 15 residues. This CDR3 reads CASRGSETAYNEQFF. The CDR3 region has the DNA TGTGCCAGCAGGGGTAGTGAAACCGCCTACAATGAGCAGTTCTTC.

The chain recombines TRBV18 with TRBJ1-3, with TRBD1 identical over 8 bases. Germline V lookup: CDR1 KGHSH, CDR2 LQKENI. Germline trimming cut 9 bases from V and 3 bases from J; bases unmatched to any gene: 10. The CDR3 spans 15 residues. The CDR3 DNA reads TGTGCCAGAACATTAGACAGGGGTGATGGAAACACCATATATTTT. It translates to CARTLDRGDGNTIYF. The whole variable domain, remainder taken from reference TRBV18 and TRBJ1-3, is NAGVMQNPRHLVRRRGQEARLRCSPMKGHSHVYWYRQLPEEGLKFMVYLQKENIIDESGMPKERFSAEFPKEGPSILRIQQVVRGDSAAYFCARTLDRGDGNTIYFGEGSWLTVV.

This clonotype was seen ten or more times. The rearrangement uses TRBV27 and TRBJ1-1; D is undetermined. Germline values: CDR1 MNHEY, CDR2 SMNVEV (reference sequence). The germline V and J ends were trimmed by 8 bases and 1 base, with 14 bases remaining between them. The CDR3 is 14 amino acids. CDR3 sequence reads: CASCRAGGNTEAFF. CDR3 sequence (DNA): TGTGCCAGCTGCCGGGCGGGAGGGAACACTGAAGCTTTCTTT.

This clonotype was counted at least ten times. This chain joins TRBV20-1 and TRBJ1-5, with 9 bases aligning to TRBD1. J gave up 3 bases and V 6 bases, and 15 bases lay outside the gene matches. This CDR3 is 17 amino acids long. Germline V gene data show CDR1 as DFQATT and CDR2 as SNEGSKA (reference sequence). The CDR3 protein is CSAEGGQGNTINQPQHF. The DNA of the CDR3 is TGCAGTGCCGAGGGCGGACAGGGGAATACGATCAATCAGCCCCAGCATTTT.

This clonotype was detected ten times or more. The gene calls are TRBV27 and TRBJ2-7; D remains ambiguous. Between the trimmed V and J ends, which lost 9 bases and 3 bases, there was a span of 15 bases. The CDR3 loop spans 13 amino acids. Per the germline V gene, CDR1 is MNHEY and CDR2 is SMNVEV (reference sequence). In nucleotides, the CDR3 is TGTGCCAGGGGTCCTAGGGTTGGCTACGAGCAGTACTTC. Translation gives CARGPRVGYEQYF.

The table lists this clonotype with a few counts. The rearrangement uses TRBV20-1 and TRBJ2-3; perhaps D is TRBD1 or TRBD2 (6 bases each). From germline, CDR1 is DFQATT and CDR2 SNEGSKA (reference sequence). V lost 1 base to trimming and J lost 4 bases, with 12 bases between them. CDR3 length: 14 residues. The CDR3 bases are TGCAGTGCTAGAGGGGGGGCGGGCGCAGATACGCAGTATTTT. This translates into CSARGGAGADTQYF.

This clonotype was detected a few times. The chain is built from TRBV5-4 and TRBJ1-3; D is possibly TRBD1 (5 bases). Germline V CDR1 and CDR2: SGHNT, YYREEE (reference sequence). The CDR3 sequence is 14 residues long. Between the trimmed V and J ends, which lost 4 bases and 0 bases, there was a span of 8 bases. The CDR3 nucleotides read TGTGCCAGCAGCCCGGGACTCTCTGGAAACACCATATATTTT. This codes for CASSPGLSGNTIYF.

Worth noting for this clonotype: A much bigger clone sits one base away, suggesting this may be a read error. V is TRBV3-1 and J is TRBJ1-6; D ambiguous. Germline V gives CDR1 LGHDT, CDR2 YNNKEL (reference sequence). The ends were cut back, 1 base at V and 9 bases at J, with 16 bases in the middle. CDR3 size: 16 residues. The chain's CDR3 is CASSQGRAGLGSPLHF. The CDR3 DNA reads TGTGCCAGCAGCCAAGGCCGGGCTGGGTTGGGTTCACCCCTCCACTTT.

Only a few counts were recorded for this clonotype. This chain uses TRBV4-1 with TRBJ1-5, with 9 bases fitting TRBD1. J was trimmed by 7 bases and V by 3 bases; bases with no gene match: 7. This CDR3 comprises 15 residues. CDR1 and CDR2 (germline): MGHRA, YSYEKL. The CDR3 DNA reads TGCGCCAGCAGCCATGAAACAGGGGGCGGCCAGCCCCAGCATTTT. Residues: CASSHETGGGQPQHF.

V gene TRBV6-1 combines with J gene TRBJ1-6; 8 bases fit TRBD1. CDR1 and CDR2 from the germline V gene are MNHNS and SASEGT. This CDR3 is 14 amino acids long. V shed 6 bases, J shed 5 bases, and the junction held 3 bases outside the gene matches. The CDR3 DNA is TGTGCCAGCAGGGACAGGGTTAATAATTCACCCCTCCACTTT. Residues: CASRDRVNNSPLHF.

This clonotype has ten or more counts. This chain joins TRBV20-1 and TRBJ1-1, with D possibly being TRBD1 (5 bases). The CDR3 consists of 15 residues. V was clipped by 7 bases and J by 5 bases, with 23 bases between them. Germline CDR1 is DFQATT and CDR2 is SNEGSKA (reference sequence). CDR3 in amino acids: CSVPPGFVGGTEAFF. CDR3 nucleotide sequence: TGCAGTGTCCCACCGGGGTTTGTCGGGGGTACTGAAGCTTTCTTT.